This section outlines one T cell receptor (beta chain) sequence together with its context. CDR1 is SGHRS and CDR2 is YFSETQ in the germline V gene. Germline trimming cut 2 bases from V and 3 bases from J; bases unmatched to any gene: 2. The CDR3 extends over 13 amino acids. Measured with immunoSEQ multiplex PCR; TCRdb has only the in-frame clones, and not every one. The table shows 7,000 to 9,500 clones, with nearly 80% occurring only once. The data originate from a study of somatic mutations in cytotoxic T cells in rheumatoid arthritis. The receptor was isolated from an adult with rheumatoid arthritis. Sequenced sample: CD8+ T cells sorted from blood. This chain connects TRBV5-1 to TRBJ2-7; TRBD2 agrees at 7 bases. CDR3 loop: CASSFGGGYEQYF. CDR3 bases: TGCGCCAGCAGCTTTGGGGGGGGCTACGAGCAGTACTTC.